The 27 T cell receptor beta chains in this list originate from one sample, sequenced in a study of blood T cell repertoires in COVID-19. The data were produced by immunoSEQ multiplex PCR, yet TCRdb's version contains in-frame clones alone and is incomplete. The sample has a few hundred thousand clones, 80% to 85% seen once. Sequences were obtained from peripheral blood. These TCRs come from a person between 65 and 79 years old with COVID-19, enrolled during active disease.

The chain recombines TRBV7-9 with TRBJ1-4; D might be TRBD1 (6 bases). In germline, CDR1 is SEHNR, CDR2 FQNEAQ (reference sequence). V lost 2 bases, J lost 0 bases, and 13 bases lay in between. There are 17 residues in the CDR3. The CDR3 loop reads CASSLTEQGATNEKLFF. The CDR3 DNA reads as TGTGCCAGCAGCTTAACTGAACAGGGCGCAACTAATGAAAAACTGTTTTTT.

This clone was seen just once. The V call is TRBV19, the J call TRBJ1-4; D is unresolved. This CDR3 is 15 amino acids long. V lost 3 bases, J lost 0 bases, and 8 bases lay in between. The germline gives CDR1 LNHDA, CDR2 SQIVND (reference sequence). CDR3 amino acids: CASSIRQATNEKLFF. The CDR3 DNA sequence: TGTGCCAGTAGTATCCGGCAGGCAACTAATGAAAAACTGTTTTTT.

This clone was observed a single time. This chain joins TRBV29-1 and TRBJ2-1, with D hard to call. The CDR3 totals 12 residues. Germline V lookup: CDR1 SQVTM, CDR2 ANQGSEA. V gave up 5 bases and J gave up 9 bases, with 14 bases separating them. This CDR3 reads CSVSLESFEQFF. CDR3 nucleotide sequence: TGCAGCGTTTCCTTGGAGAGTTTTGAGCAGTTCTTC.

This clone was counted a few times. This chain links TRBV19 with TRBJ1-5, with a possible D match to TRBD1 (6 bases). V lost 9 bases, J lost 6 bases, and 21 bases lay in between. The CDR3 has 15 amino acids. CDR1 and CDR2 from the germline V gene are LNHDA and SQIVND (reference sequence). This CDR3 is CASSRGGEAIQPQHF. CDR3 coding DNA: TGTGCCAGCTCCCGAGGGGGAGAAGCAATTCAGCCCCAGCATTTT.

Only a few counts were recorded for this clone. The V and J genes are TRBV5-1 and TRBJ2-5; TRBD1 aligns across 8 bases. Trimming at V came to 4 bases and at J to 3 bases, leaving 5 bases not matched to a gene. The CDR3 is 14 residues long. The V gene's germline CDR1 is SGHRS and CDR2 YFSETQ. The CDR3 here is CASSPKTGEETQYF. The CDR3 DNA follows: TGCGCCAGCAGCCCCAAGACAGGGGAAGAGACCCAGTACTTC.

The chain employs TRBV6-5 and TRBJ2-5; 7 bases match TRBD1. J was trimmed by 5 bases and V by 6 bases; bases with no gene match: 12. This CDR3 has 15 amino acids. Germline CDR1 and CDR2: MNHEY and SVGAGI. The CDR3 bases are TGTGCCAGCAGACGAGACAGGGCTCGTTCGGAGACCCAGTACTTC. Protein: CASRRDRARSETQYF.

The V call is TRBV5-1, the J call TRBJ2-5; TRBD2 is a possible D gene (5 bases). Germline CDR1 is SGHRS and CDR2 is YFSETQ. Trimming removed 0 bases from V and 3 bases from J, with 9 bases in between. CDR3 length: 14 amino acids. DNA for the CDR3: TGCGCCAGCAGCTTGGATACGGGGAAAGAGACCCAGTACTTC. It encodes CASSLDTGKETQYF.

The gene calls are TRBV13 and TRBJ1-6, with 7 bases aligning to TRBD1. Trimming at V came to 5 bases and at J to 9 bases, leaving 7 bases not matched to a gene. The CDR3 contains 14 residues. Germline CDR1 reads PRHDT; CDR2 reads FYEKMQ (reference sequence). The CDR3 region has the DNA TGTGCCAGCAGCAGCACAGGGGTTAGTTCACCCCTCCACTTT. Translated, it gives CASSSTGVSSPLHF.

The V and J genes are TRBV5-1 and TRBJ2-5, with 11 bases fitting TRBD1. J lost 0 bases, V lost 4 bases, and 8 bases had no gene match. The CDR3 loop spans 17 amino acids. CDR1 SGHRS and CDR2 YFSETQ come from the germline V gene. CDR3 protein: CASSLPGGQGDQETQYF. CDR3 coding DNA: TGCGCCAGCAGCCTACCGGGGGGACAGGGGGACCAAGAGACCCAGTACTTC.

The V and J genes are TRBV10-1 and TRBJ1-2, with TRBD1 matching 7 bases. This CDR3 has 14 amino acids. Unmatched junction bases numbered 9, after V lost 5 bases and J lost 6 bases. Germline V gene sequence: CDR1 WNHNN, CDR2 SYGVQD (reference sequence). Here the CDR3 DNA reads TGCGCCAGCAGTCGCACAGGGGCGGCGGATGGCTACACCTTC. It codes for CASSRTGAADGYTF.

The chain combines TRBV19 with TRBJ1-1; unclear D gene. V lost 1 base to trimming and J lost 1 base, with 10 bases between them. Germline lookup yields CDR1 LNHDA and CDR2 SQIVND (reference sequence). This CDR3 is built from 15 residues. The CDR3 nucleotides read TGTGCCAGTAGTATAGGCAGCGGCGGGAACACTGAAGCTTTCTTT. Translating gives CASSIGSGGNTEAFF.

This clone was observed many times. The gene calls are TRBV5-4 and TRBJ1-2; D is undetermined. The CDR3 covers 14 residues. Trimming removed 5 bases at V and 4 bases at J, with 15 bases between. The germline V gene has CDR1 SGHNT and CDR2 YYREEE (reference sequence). CDR3 in amino acids: CASRMEGGSYGYTF. CDR3 DNA: TGTGCCAGCAGAATGGAGGGAGGGAGCTATGGCTACACCTTC.

The chain has TRBV19 and TRBJ1-6, with 8 positions matching TRBD1. The length of the CDR3 is 18 residues. CDR1 is LNHDA, CDR2 SQIVND, per germline (reference sequence). V shed 2 bases, J shed 8 bases, and the junction held 14 bases outside the gene matches. The CDR3 loop is CASSITSQGALADSPLHF. CDR3 DNA: TGTGCCAGTAGTATAACATCGCAGGGGGCCTTGGCGGATTCACCCCTCCACTTT.

V usage is TRBV7-9 and J usage is TRBJ2-7; 7 bases fit TRBD2. From germline, CDR1 is SEHNR and CDR2 FQNEAQ (reference sequence). The CDR3 loop spans 15 amino acids. Losses at the gene ends were 3 bases for V and 0 bases for J; bases not matched to a gene: 5. The CDR3 DNA is TGTGCCAGCAGCTTCTTAGCGGGCCTCTCCTACGAGCAGTACTTC. Protein product: CASSFLAGLSYEQYF.

This clone was recorded only once. J is TRBJ1-2 and V is TRBV7-9; D gene ambiguous. In germline, CDR1 is SEHNR, CDR2 FQNEAQ (reference sequence). This CDR3 comprises 13 residues. The V end was cut by 3 bases, the J end by 5 bases, with 10 bases between. The CDR3 DNA reads as TGTGCCAGCAGCTTTGAGGCGGCTTATGGCTACACCTTC. Translating it yields CASSFEAAYGYTF.

This chain links TRBV19 with TRBJ1-1; TRBD1 might be the D (6 bases). V lost 6 bases and J 7 bases, leaving 15 bases between the germline ends. Germline V gene sequence: CDR1 LNHDA, CDR2 SQIVND (reference sequence). The CDR3 has 13 amino acids. The CDR3 nucleotides are TGTGCCAGTAGGTCGGGGGGCGTAATTGAAGCTTTCTTT. It is translated as CASRSGGVIEAFF. The entire variable domain, with the rest obtained from reference TRBV19 and TRBJ1-1, is as follows: DGGITQSPKYLFRKEGQNVTLSCEQNLNHDAMYWYRQDPGQGLRLIYYSQIVNDFQKGDIAEGYSVSREKKESFPLTVTSAQKNPTAFYLCASRSGGVIEAFFGQGTRLTVV.

V usage is TRBV7-8 and J usage is TRBJ1-5; D uncertain. The CDR3 contains 14 residues. The V gene lost 1 base and the J gene lost 4 bases, with 8 bases spanning the gap. The germline CDR1 and CDR2 sequences are SGHVS and FQNEAQ. The CDR3 nucleotides are TGTGCCAGCAGCTTAGGAGATCGGAATCAGCCCCAGCATTTT. Amino acids: CASSLGDRNQPQHF.

V usage is TRBV6-5 and J usage is TRBJ2-7, with TRBD1 identical over 7 bases. The germline V gene encodes CDR1 MNHEY and CDR2 SVGAGI. The CDR3 consists of 15 residues. Trimming cost V 8 bases and J 2 bases; bases outside gene matches: 12. Here the CDR3 reads CASVHTGAFPYEQYF. The CDR3 DNA is TGTGCCAGCGTCCACACAGGGGCCTTCCCCTACGAGCAGTACTTC.

The rearrangement links TRBV10-1 to TRBJ2-7; TRBD1 matches 7 bases. Looked up from germline, CDR1 is WNHNN and CDR2 is SYGVQD (reference sequence). V gave up 3 bases and J gave up 3 bases; unmatched junction bases: 11. The CDR3 contains 16 residues. The CDR3 region is CASSEYRDSGLYEQYF. The CDR3 DNA reads TGCGCCAGCAGTGAATACCGGGACAGCGGACTCTACGAGCAGTACTTC.

The chain links TRBV9 to TRBJ2-5; D call uncertain. V lost 0 bases to trimming and J lost 4 bases, with 10 bases between them. The germline V gene encodes CDR1 SGDLS and CDR2 YYNGEE. The CDR3 is 14 amino acids. This CDR3 is CASSVGSSRETQYF. CDR3 nucleotides: TGTGCCAGCAGCGTAGGATCTAGTCGAGAGACCCAGTACTTC.

The CDR3: CASSLVDTGYGYTF. The CDR3 DNA follows: TGTGCCAGCAGCTTGGTGGACACCGGCTATGGCTACACCTTC. The V and J genes are TRBV5-4 and TRBJ1-2; D may be TRBD1 (5 bases). Trimming pared 0 bases from V and 4 bases from J, leaving 10 bases between. CDR3 size: 14 residues. In germline, CDR1 is SGHNT, CDR2 YYREEE (reference sequence).

The rearrangement links TRBV5-1 to TRBJ1-4; a weak D match, TRBD1 (5 bases). V was clipped by 0 bases and J by 0 bases, with 9 bases between them. Germline V gene sequence: CDR1 SGHRS, CDR2 YFSETQ. CDR3 length: 16 amino acids. The CDR3: CASSLGQIATNEKLFF. DNA for the CDR3: TGCGCCAGCAGCTTGGGACAGATTGCAACTAATGAAAAACTGTTTTTT.

The rearrangement joins TRBV7-3 to TRBJ1-1; TRBD1 is a possible D gene (5 bases). This CDR3 region has 13 residues. V gave up 2 bases and J gave up 3 bases, with 7 bases separating them. The germline CDR1 and CDR2 sequences are SGHTA and FQGTGA. The CDR3 sequence: CASSLEGDTEAFF. The CDR3 DNA is TGTGCCAGCAGCTTAGAAGGGGACACTGAAGCTTTCTTT.

The chain has TRBV12-3 or TRBV12-4 and TRBJ2-7; 10 bases fit TRBD1. There are 13 residues in the CDR3. The V segment lost 8 bases and the J segment 4 bases; nucleotides outside the gene matches: 5. The CDR3 sequence: CASGGDRGYEQYF. The CDR3 DNA reads as TGTGCCAGCGGGGGGGACAGGGGTTACGAGCAGTACTTC.

This chain links TRBV28 with TRBJ1-6; a weak D match, TRBD1 (6 bases). The V gene's germline CDR1 is MDHEN and CDR2 SYDVKM. V lost 6 bases to trimming and J lost 10 bases, with 22 bases between them. The length of the CDR3 is 16 residues. This CDR3 reads CASSSGGRGAESPLHF. The CDR3 DNA is TGTGCCAGCAGCTCAGGCGGCAGGGGTGCAGAATCACCCCTCCACTTT.

This clone was observed a few times. The chain links TRBV7-8 to TRBJ2-3; D call uncertain. Trimming left V 0 bases short and J 5 bases short, with 6 bases between. CDR3 length equals 13 residues. Germline CDR1 reads SGHVS; CDR2 reads FQNEAQ. CDR3 in amino acids: CASSLARRDTQYF. The CDR3 DNA follows: TGTGCCAGCAGCTTAGCCAGAAGAGATACGCAGTATTTT. The entire variable domain, with the rest obtained from reference TRBV7-8 and TRBJ2-3, is as follows: GAGVSQSPRYKVAKRGQDVALRCDPISGHVSLFWYQQALGQGPEFLTYFQNEAQLDKSGLPSDRFFAERPEGSVSTLKIQRTQQEDSAVYLCASSLARRDTQYFGPGTRLTVL.

The chain links TRBV7-2 to TRBJ2-1; 14 nucleotides align to TRBD2. In germline, CDR1 is SGHTA, CDR2 FQGNSA. Trimming removed 4 bases from V and 9 bases from J; junction bases left unmatched: 8. This CDR3 spans 16 amino acids. This chain's CDR3 is CASSSAGLAGVAEQFF. For the CDR3, the DNA is TGTGCCAGCAGCTCCGCGGGACTAGCGGGAGTTGCTGAGCAGTTCTTC.